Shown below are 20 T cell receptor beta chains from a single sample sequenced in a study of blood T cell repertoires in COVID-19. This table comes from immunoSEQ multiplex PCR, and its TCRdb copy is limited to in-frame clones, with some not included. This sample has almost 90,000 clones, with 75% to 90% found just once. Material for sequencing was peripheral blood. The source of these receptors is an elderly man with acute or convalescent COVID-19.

Here the CDR3 DNA reads TGTGCCAGCAGCCCCGGACAGGGAATTACCTATGGCTACACCTTC. It is translated as CASSPGQGITYGYTF. The chain carries TRBV3-1 (or the pseudogene TRBV3-2) and TRBJ1-2; 8 bases match TRBD1. V shed 4 bases, J shed 4 bases, and the junction held 8 bases outside the gene matches. The CDR3 length is 15 residues. Germline V gene lookup returns CDR1 LGHDT and CDR2 YNNKEL (reference sequence).

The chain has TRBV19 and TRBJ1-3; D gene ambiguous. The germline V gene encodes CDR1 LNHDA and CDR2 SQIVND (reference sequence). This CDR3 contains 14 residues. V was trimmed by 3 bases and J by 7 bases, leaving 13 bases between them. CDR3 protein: CASSIGGETNTIYF. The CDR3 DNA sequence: TGTGCCAGTAGTATCGGAGGAGAGACGAACACCATATATTTT.

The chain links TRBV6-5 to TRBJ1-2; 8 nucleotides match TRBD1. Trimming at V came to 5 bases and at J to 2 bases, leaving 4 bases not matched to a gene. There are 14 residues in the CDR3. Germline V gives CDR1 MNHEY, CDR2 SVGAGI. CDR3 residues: CASSRTGNNYGYTF. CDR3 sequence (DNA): TGTGCCAGCAGTAGGACAGGGAACAACTATGGCTACACCTTC.

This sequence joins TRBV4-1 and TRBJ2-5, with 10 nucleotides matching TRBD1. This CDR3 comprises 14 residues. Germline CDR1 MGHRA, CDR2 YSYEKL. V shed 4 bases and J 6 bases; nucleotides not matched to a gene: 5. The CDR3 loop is CASSPGQGIKTQYF. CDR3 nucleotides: TGCGCCAGCAGCCCGGGACAGGGGATCAAGACCCAGTACTTC.

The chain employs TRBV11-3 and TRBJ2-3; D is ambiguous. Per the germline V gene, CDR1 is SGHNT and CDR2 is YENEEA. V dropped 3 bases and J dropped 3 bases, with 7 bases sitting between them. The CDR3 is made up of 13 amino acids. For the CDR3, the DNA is TGTGCCAGCAGCTTCCTGAGTACAGATACGCAGTATTTT. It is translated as CASSFLSTDTQYF.

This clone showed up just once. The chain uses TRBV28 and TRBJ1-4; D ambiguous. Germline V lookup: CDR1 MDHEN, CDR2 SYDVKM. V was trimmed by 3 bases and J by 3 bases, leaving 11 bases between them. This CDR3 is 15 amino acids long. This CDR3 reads CASSFAGSANEKLFF. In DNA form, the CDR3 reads TGTGCCAGCAGTTTCGCAGGATCAGCTAATGAAAAACTGTTTTTT.

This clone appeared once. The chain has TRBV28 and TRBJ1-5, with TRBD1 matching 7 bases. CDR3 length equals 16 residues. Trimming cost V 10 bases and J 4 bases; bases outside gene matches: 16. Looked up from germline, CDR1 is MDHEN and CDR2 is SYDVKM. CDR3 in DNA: TGTGCCACCCAACGCAAGGGACAGTGGGGAAATCAGCCCCAGCATTTT. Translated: CATQRKGQWGNQPQHF.

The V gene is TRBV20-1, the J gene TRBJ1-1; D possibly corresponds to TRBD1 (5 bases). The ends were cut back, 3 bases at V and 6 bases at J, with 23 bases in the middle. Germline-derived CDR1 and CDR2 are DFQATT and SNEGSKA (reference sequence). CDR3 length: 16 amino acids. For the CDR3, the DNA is TGCAGTGCTAGTCAGCCCATTAGGAGTGGACAAGCTGAAGCTTTCTTT. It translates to CSASQPIRSGQAEAFF.

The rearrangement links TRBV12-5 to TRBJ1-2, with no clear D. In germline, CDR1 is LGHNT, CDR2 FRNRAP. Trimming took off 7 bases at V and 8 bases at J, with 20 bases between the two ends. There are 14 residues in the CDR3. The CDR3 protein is CASASGTARGGYTF. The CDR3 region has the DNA TGTGCTAGTGCCTCCGGAACAGCGCGAGGGGGCTACACCTTC.

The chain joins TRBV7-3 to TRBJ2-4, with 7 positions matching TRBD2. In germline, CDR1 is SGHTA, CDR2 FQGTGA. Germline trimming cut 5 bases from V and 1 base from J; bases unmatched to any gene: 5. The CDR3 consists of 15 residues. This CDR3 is CASSPGGGAKNIQYF. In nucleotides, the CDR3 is TGTGCCAGCAGCCCCGGGGGAGGGGCCAAAAACATTCAGTACTTC.

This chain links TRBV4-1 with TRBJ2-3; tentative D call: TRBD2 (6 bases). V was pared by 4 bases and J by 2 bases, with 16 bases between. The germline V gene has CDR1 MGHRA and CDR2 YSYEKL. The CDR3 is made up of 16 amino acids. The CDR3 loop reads CASSPRSTGLTDTQYF. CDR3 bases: TGCGCCAGCAGCCCCCGCTCCACGGGACTCACAGATACGCAGTATTTT.

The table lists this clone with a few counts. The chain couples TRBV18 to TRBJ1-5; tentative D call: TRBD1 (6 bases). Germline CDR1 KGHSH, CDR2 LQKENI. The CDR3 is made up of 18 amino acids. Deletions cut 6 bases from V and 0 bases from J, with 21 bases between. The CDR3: CASSPPGGALDSNQPQHF. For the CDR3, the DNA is TGTGCCAGCTCGCCCCCCGGGGGGGCTCTGGATAGCAATCAGCCCCAGCATTTT.

CDR3 region: CASTKTSGGAYNEQFF. CDR3 sequence (DNA): TGTGCCAGTACTAAGACTAGCGGGGGAGCCTACAATGAGCAGTTCTTC. The chain joins TRBV19 to TRBJ2-1; 12 positions match TRBD2. This CDR3 has 16 amino acids. Germline V CDR1 and CDR2: LNHDA, SQIVND (reference sequence). The trim removed 7 bases at V and 2 bases at J, leaving 6 bases unmatched.

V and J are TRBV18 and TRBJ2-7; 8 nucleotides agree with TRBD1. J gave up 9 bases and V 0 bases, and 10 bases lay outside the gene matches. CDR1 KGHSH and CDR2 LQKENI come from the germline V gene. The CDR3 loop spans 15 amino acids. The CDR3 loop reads CASSPPFQGATRQYF. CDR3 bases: TGTGCCAGCTCACCACCTTTTCAGGGGGCGACTCGGCAGTACTTC.

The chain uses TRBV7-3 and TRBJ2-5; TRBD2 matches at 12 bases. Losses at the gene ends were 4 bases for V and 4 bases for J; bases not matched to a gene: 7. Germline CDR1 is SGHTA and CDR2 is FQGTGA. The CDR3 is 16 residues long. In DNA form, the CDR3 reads TGTGCCAGCAGCTCCCGGACTAGCGGGGCCAGAGAGACCCAGTACTTC. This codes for CASSSRTSGARETQYF.

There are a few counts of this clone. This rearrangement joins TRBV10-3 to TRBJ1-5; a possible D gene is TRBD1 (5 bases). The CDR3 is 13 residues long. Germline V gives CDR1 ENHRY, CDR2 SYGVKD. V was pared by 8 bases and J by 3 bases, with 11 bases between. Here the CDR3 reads CAIATGYNQPQHF. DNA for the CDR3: TGTGCCATCGCAACAGGCTACAATCAGCCCCAGCATTTT.

The CDR3 spells CASSSLVGTNTDTQYF. In DNA, the CDR3 is TGTGCCAGCAGCTCCTTAGTCGGGACTAACACAGATACGCAGTATTTT. The chain uses TRBV5-5 and TRBJ2-3, with TRBD2 matching 7 bases. The CDR3 is made up of 16 amino acids. The germline V gene encodes CDR1 SGHKS and CDR2 YYEKEE (reference sequence). The V and J ends lost 3 bases and 2 bases, in that order; junction bases with no gene match: 9.

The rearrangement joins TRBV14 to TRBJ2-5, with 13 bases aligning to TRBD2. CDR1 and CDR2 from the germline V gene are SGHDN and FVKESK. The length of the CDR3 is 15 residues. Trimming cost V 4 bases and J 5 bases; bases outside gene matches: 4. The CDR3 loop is CASSLRTSGSETQYF. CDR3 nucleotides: TGTGCCAGCAGCCTTCGGACTAGCGGGAGCGAGACCCAGTACTTC.

As DNA, the CDR3 is TGTGCCAGTCAACAGGGCACTGAAGCTTTCTTT. It translates to CASQQGTEAFF. The genes are TRBV5-6 and TRBJ1-1; a weak D match, TRBD1 (6 bases). Germline CDR1 and CDR2: SGHDT and YYEEEE. This CDR3 has 11 amino acids. Deletions cut 8 bases from V and 4 bases from J, with 9 bases between.

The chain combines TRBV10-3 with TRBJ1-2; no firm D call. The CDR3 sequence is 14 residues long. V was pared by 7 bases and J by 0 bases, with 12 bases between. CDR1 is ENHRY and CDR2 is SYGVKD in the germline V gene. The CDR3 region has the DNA TGTGCCATCACCTCTCGGGTTGCTAACTATGGCTACACCTTC. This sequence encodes CAITSRVANYGYTF.